This section outlines one T cell receptor (beta chain) sequence together with its context. CDR3 length: 12 amino acids. The ends were cut back, 5 bases at V and 7 bases at J, with 11 bases in the middle. Germline CDR1 reads SNHLY; CDR2 reads FYNNEI. The time point denotes: pretreatment peripheral blood. Peripheral blood mononuclear cells were collected from every patient before and during treatment, yielding between 1 and 8 samples per patient. The data originate from a study of PD-L1 blockade in urothelial cancer. As for the study in general: Blood was tested 3 weeks (second dose) and 6 weeks into treatment. The median T cell count in blood samples was some 140,000.

Clones were sequenced by immunoSEQ multiplex PCR, and TCRdb holds only the in-frame ones, with some missing. The sample carries around 130,000 clones, roughly 80% recorded once. The chain links TRBV2 to TRBJ1-2; D possibly corresponds to TRBD1 (5 bases). The input for sequencing was PBMCs, taken around atezolizumab (anti-PD-L1) treatment. The TCR sequence derives from a man aged 45-65 years with urothelial cancer. In DNA form, the CDR3 reads TGTGCCAGCAGTCCCGGGGGGGGTGGCTACACCTTC. Translated: CASSPGGGGYTF. The full variable domain, its missing parts supplied by reference TRBV2 and TRBJ1-2, is EPEVTQTPSHQVTQMGQEVILRCVPISNHLYFYWYRQILGQKVEFLVSFYNNEISEKSEIFDDQFSVERPDGSNFTLKIRSTKLEDSAMYFCASSPGGGGYTFGSGTRLTVV.